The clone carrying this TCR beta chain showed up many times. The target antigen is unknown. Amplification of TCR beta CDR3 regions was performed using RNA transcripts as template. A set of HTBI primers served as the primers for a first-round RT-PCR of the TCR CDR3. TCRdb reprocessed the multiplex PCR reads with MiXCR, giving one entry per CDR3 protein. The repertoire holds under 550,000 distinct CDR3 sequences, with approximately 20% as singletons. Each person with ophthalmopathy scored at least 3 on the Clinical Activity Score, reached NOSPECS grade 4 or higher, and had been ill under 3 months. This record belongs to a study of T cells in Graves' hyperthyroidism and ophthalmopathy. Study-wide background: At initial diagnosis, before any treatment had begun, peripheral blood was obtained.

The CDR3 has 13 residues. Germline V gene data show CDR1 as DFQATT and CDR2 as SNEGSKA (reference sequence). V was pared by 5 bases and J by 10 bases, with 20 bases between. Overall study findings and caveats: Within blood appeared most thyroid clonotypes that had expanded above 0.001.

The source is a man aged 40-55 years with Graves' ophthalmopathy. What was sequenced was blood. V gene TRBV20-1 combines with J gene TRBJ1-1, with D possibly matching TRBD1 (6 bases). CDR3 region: CSARRGTGMGAFF. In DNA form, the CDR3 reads TGCAGTGCTCGGCGGGGAACAGGGATGGGAGCTTTCTTT.